The clone carrying this T cell receptor (beta chain) was observed at least ten times. Its cognate antigen is unknown. MiXCR, run by TCRdb on the reads, gives a single entry per CDR3 protein. The sample lists roughly 800,000 distinct CDR3 sequences, 25% to 30% seen once, with roughly 14% in the top ten. The record originates from a study of T cell repertoires in cytomegalovirus infection. Germline loops: CDR1 SGHVS, CDR2 FQNEAQ. With 5 bases clipped from V and 2 bases from J, the junction kept 2 bases outside the gene matches. This CDR3 is 14 amino acids long. The chain couples TRBV7-8 to TRBJ2-5; the match to TRBD1 covers 10 bases. The origin of this receptor is a human donor in good health (CMV status not recorded). Some clones in this sample may be carry-over from other donors' samples. Sequencing used cultured CD8+ T cells from PBMCs, obtained from culture after CMV antigen stimulation. The chain's CDR3 is CASSMDRGQETQYF. The CDR3 nucleotides read TGTGCCAGCAGCATGGACAGGGGGCAAGAGACCCAGTACTTC.